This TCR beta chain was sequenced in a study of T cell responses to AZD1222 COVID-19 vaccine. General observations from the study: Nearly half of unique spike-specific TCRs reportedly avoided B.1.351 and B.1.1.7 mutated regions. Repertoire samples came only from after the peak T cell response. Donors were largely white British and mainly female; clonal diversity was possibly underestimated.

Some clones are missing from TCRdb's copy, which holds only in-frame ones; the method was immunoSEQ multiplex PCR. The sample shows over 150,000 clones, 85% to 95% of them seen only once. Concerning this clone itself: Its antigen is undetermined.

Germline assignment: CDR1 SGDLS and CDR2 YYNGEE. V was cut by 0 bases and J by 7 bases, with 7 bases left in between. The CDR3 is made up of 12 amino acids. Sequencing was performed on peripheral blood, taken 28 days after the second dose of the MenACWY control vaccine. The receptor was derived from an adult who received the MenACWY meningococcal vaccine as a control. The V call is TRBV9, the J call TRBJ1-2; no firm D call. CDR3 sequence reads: CASSVELGGYTF. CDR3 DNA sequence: TGTGCCAGCAGCGTAGAGTTGGGTGGCTACACCTTC. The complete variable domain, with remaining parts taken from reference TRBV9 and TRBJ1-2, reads DSGVTQTPKHLITATGQRVTLRCSPRSGDLSVYWYQQSLDQGLQFLIQYYNGEERAKGNILERFSAQQFPDLHSELNLSSLELGDSALYFCASSVELGGYTFGSGTRLTVV.